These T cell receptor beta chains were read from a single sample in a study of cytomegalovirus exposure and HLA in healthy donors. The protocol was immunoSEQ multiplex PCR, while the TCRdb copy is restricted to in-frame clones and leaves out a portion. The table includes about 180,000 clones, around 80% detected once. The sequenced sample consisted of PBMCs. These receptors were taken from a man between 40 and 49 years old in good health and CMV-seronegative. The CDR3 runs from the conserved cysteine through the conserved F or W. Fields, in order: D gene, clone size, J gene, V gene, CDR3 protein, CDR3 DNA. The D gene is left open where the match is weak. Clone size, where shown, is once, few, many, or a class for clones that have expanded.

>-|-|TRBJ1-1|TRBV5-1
CASSLAGTGRAFF
TGCGCCAGCAGCTTGGCCGGAACAGGCAGAGCTTTCTTT
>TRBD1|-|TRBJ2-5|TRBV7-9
CSSSPGQEETQYF
TGTTCCAGCAGCCCGGGACAGGAAGAGACCCAGTACTTC
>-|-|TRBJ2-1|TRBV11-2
CASSLERLVKQFF
TGTGCCAGCAGCTTGGAAAGACTAGTCAAGCAGTTCTTC
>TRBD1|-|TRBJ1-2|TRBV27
CASSLSGQGARGGYTF
TGTGCCAGCAGTTTATCGGGACAGGGGGCGCGGGGTGGCTACACCTTC
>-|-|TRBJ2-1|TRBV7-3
CASSLTRTDEQFF
TGTGCCAGCAGCTTAACCAGGACAGATGAGCAGTTCTTC
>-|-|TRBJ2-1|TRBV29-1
CSVEDSGWAYNEQFF
TGCAGCGTTGAAGATAGCGGTTGGGCCTACAATGAGCAGTTCTTC
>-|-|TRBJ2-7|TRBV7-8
CASSLALGASSYEQYF
TGTGCCAGCAGCTTAGCGTTGGGGGCCAGCTCCTACGAGCAGTACTTC
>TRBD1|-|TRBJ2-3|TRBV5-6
CASSLEGTGQDTQYF
TGTGCCAGCAGCTTGGAGGGGACAGGGCAAGATACGCAGTATTTT
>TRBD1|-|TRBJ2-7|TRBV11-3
CASSPRDRSSYEQYF
TGTGCCAGCAGCCCCCGGGACAGGAGCTCCTACGAGCAGTACTTC
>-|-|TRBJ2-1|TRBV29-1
CSVEVEGNRYNEQFF
TGCAGCGTTGAAGTTGAGGGAAACCGGTACAATGAGCAGTTCTTC
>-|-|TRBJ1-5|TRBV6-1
CASSEETGSRNQPQHF
TGTGCCAGCAGTGAAGAAACAGGGTCGCGCAATCAGCCCCAGCATTTT
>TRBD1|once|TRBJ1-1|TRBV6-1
CASLRTGGAEAFF
TGTGCCAGTCTCCGGACAGGGGGGGCTGAAGCTTTCTTT
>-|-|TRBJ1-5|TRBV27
CASSFSRSHSVQPQHF
TGTGCCAGCAGTTTCTCCCGCAGTCATTCAGTTCAGCCCCAGCATTTT
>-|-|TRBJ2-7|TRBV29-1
CSVEDRRGIESYEQYF
TGCAGCGTTGAAGATCGAAGAGGAATTGAGTCCTACGAGCAGTACTTC
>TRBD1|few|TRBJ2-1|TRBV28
CASSVTGATFNEQFF
TGTGCCAGCAGTGTGACAGGGGCGACCTTCAATGAGCAGTTCTTC
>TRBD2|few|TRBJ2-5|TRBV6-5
CASSRGFGRETQYF
TGTGCCAGCAGTCGGGGCTTCGGGAGGGAGACCCAGTACTTC
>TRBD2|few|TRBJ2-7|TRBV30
CAWNGLAGAEQYF
TGTGCCTGGAATGGACTAGCGGGAGCTGAGCAGTACTTC
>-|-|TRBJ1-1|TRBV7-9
CASSLVAGDAEAFF
TGTGCCAGCAGCTTAGTGGCGGGCGATGCTGAAGCTTTCTTT
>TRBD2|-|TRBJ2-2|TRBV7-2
CASSLVPVAGGTGELFF
TGTGCCAGCAGCTTAGTTCCCGTAGCGGGGGGGACCGGGGAGCTGTTTTTT
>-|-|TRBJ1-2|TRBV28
CASSFQAGGNGYTF
TGTGCCAGCAGTTTTCAGGCGGGTGGGAATGGCTACACCTTC
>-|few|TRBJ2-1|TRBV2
CASSRGEQFF
TGTGCCAGCAGCAGGGGCGAGCAGTTCTTC
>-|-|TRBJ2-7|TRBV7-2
CASSFDGGTYEQYF
TGTGCCAGCAGCTTTGACGGCGGGACCTACGAGCAGTACTTC
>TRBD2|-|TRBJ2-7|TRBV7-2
CASSLGTSGRRVGYEQYF
TGTGCCAGCAGCTTAGGGACTAGCGGGAGGAGGGTCGGGTACGAGCAGTACTTC
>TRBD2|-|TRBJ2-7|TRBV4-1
CASSLSPLAGSHEQYF
TGCGCCAGCAGCCTAAGTCCCCTAGCGGGGTCCCACGAGCAGTACTTC
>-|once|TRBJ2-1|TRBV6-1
CASRDSLAMVNEQFF
TGTGCCAGCAGGGACTCACTAGCTATGGTCAATGAGCAGTTCTTC
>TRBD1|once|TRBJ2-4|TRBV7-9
CASSPGQGFNIQYF
TGTGCCAGCAGCCCGGGACAGGGTTTTAACATTCAGTACTTC